This passage covers 27 T cell receptor beta chains from one sample sequenced in a study of blood T cells in healthy people across ages. Combining a sample-barcoded 5' primer with a J-beta primer mix, a second PCR ran for roughly 6 to 12 cycles. TCRdb itself ran the 5' RACE reads through MiXCR, one entry per CDR3 protein. The table records about 900,000 distinct CDR3 sequences, less than 80% of them present only once. The sequenced sample was blood. The receptors derive from a man aged 30 to 39 in good health.

The gene calls are TRBV10-3 and TRBJ2-2, with no clear D. Germline CDR1 and CDR2: ENHRY and SYGVKD. This CDR3 contains 15 residues. V was pared by 6 bases and J by 0 bases, with 11 bases between. CDR3 amino acids: CAIRGRSSNTGELFF. The CDR3 nucleotides read TGTGCCATCAGGGGCAGGAGCTCGAACACCGGGGAGCTGTTTTTT.

The chain carries TRBV6-5 and TRBJ2-1; 7 bases align to TRBD2. This CDR3 spans 15 amino acids. The germline V gene has CDR1 MNHEY and CDR2 SVGAGI. V lost 5 bases, J lost 5 bases, and 9 bases stayed unmatched. The CDR3 bases are TGTGCCAGCAGTCCCAGAGCGGGGAGGAACAATGAGCAGTTCTTC. Translated: CASSPRAGRNNEQFF.

The chain has TRBV3-1 and TRBJ2-4, with 7 bases identical to TRBD2. V trimming: 1 base; J trimming: 8 bases; junction bases outside the gene matches: 8. Germline values: CDR1 LGHDT, CDR2 YNNKEL (reference sequence). The CDR3 contains 15 residues. CDR3 coding DNA: TGTGCCAGCAGCCAAGTTGGGGGGGAAGGGGACATTCAGTACTTC. Translation: CASSQVGGEGDIQYF.

CDR3 amino acids: CASSQGEGTNEQFF. Written as DNA, the CDR3 is TGCGCCAGCAGCCAAGGAGAGGGGACCAATGAGCAGTTCTTC. V usage is TRBV4-1 and J usage is TRBJ2-1; D may match TRBD1 or TRBD2 (5 bases each). This CDR3 is built from 14 residues. V lost 1 base to trimming and J lost 6 bases, with 10 bases between them. CDR1 is MGHRA and CDR2 is YSYEKL in the germline V gene.

This clonotype has a handful of counts. V gene TRBV29-1 combines with J gene TRBJ2-1; TRBD1 or TRBD2 may be the D gene (5 bases each). The J call is doubtful: the DNA matches TRBJ2-7 better. The CDR3 contains 13 residues. Germline-derived CDR1 and CDR2 are SQVTM and ANQGSEA. The CDR3 DNA reads TGCAGCGTTGCGGGGCCCGACAGTTACGAGCAGTACTTC. Its translation: CSVAGPDSYEQYF.

This clonotype showed up just once. The chain employs TRBV28 and TRBJ2-5; a weak D match, TRBD2 (6 bases). CDR3 length equals 15 residues. The V and J ends lost 3 bases and 5 bases respectively, with 16 bases between them. Looked up from germline, CDR1 is MDHEN and CDR2 is SYDVKM. CDR3 protein: CASSLAAGFRETQYF. CDR3 sequence (DNA): TGTGCCAGCAGTTTGGCCGCGGGGTTTAGGGAGACCCAGTACTTC.

V is TRBV6-2 or TRBV6-3 and J is TRBJ2-1; D remains ambiguous. Germline V gene sequence: CDR1 MNHEY, CDR2 SVGEGT. V dropped 7 bases and J dropped 2 bases, with 9 bases sitting between them. The CDR3 is 13 residues long. CDR3 in amino acids: CASTLSTYNEQFF. CDR3 DNA: TGTGCCAGCACCCTGAGCACCTACAATGAGCAGTTCTTC.

The chain employs TRBV5-1 and TRBJ1-2; D ambiguous. Per germline, CDR1 SGHRS and CDR2 YFSETQ. Deletions cut 1 base from V and 4 bases from J, with 8 bases between. The CDR3 totals 13 residues. CDR3 sequence reads: CASSLSNIYGYTF. DNA of the CDR3: TGCGCCAGCAGCTTGAGTAACATCTATGGCTACACCTTC.

This chain links TRBV20-1 with TRBJ2-1; 13 bases match TRBD2. This CDR3 spans 18 amino acids. The trim removed 3 bases at V and 4 bases at J, leaving 12 bases unmatched. Germline CDR1 is DFQATT and CDR2 is SNEGSKA (reference sequence). CDR3 bases: TGCAGTGCTAGGACCACTAGCGGGGGGGCCCGTAGGTACAATGAGCAGTTCTTC. This gives the protein CSARTTSGGARRYNEQFF.

This chain joins TRBV6-1 and TRBJ2-2, with 10 bases aligning to TRBD1. The CDR3 sequence is 17 residues long. The germline V gene has CDR1 MNHNS and CDR2 SASEGT. V shed 4 bases and J 4 bases; nucleotides not matched to a gene: 9. CDR3 DNA: TGTGCCAGCAGTGTGGTGACAGGGGGCGCGGGCACCGGGGAGCTGTTTTTT. This sequence encodes CASSVVTGGAGTGELFF.

The chain carries TRBV7-3 and TRBJ2-5, with 7 positions matching TRBD2. Germline CDR1 and CDR2: SGHTA and FQGTGA. The CDR3 contains 17 residues. Trimming removed 1 base from V and 5 bases from J; junction bases left unmatched: 13. CDR3 sequence (DNA): TGTGCCAGCAGCTTAATGGCCCCTAGGAGGGAGGGGGAGACCCAGTACTTC. Encoded protein: CASSLMAPRREGETQYF.

This clonotype came up a few times. The CDR3 DNA follows: TGTGCCATCAGTTCCAGCGGGGGGTCGATAGATACGCAGTATTTT. Amino acid sequence: CAISSSGGSIDTQYF. This sequence joins TRBV10-3 and TRBJ2-3; 9 positions match TRBD2. The J segment lost 5 bases and the V segment lost 5 bases, leaving 8 bases of the junction unmatched. The CDR3 spans 15 residues. The V gene's germline CDR1 is ENHRY and CDR2 SYGVKD.

The chain combines TRBV28 with TRBJ2-1; D is possibly TRBD2 (5 bases). The V gene's germline CDR1 is MDHEN and CDR2 SYDVKM. The CDR3 consists of 18 residues. V dropped 2 bases and J dropped 5 bases, with 22 bases sitting between them. CDR3 nucleotide sequence: TGTGCCAGCAGTTTACTATCTCTCGGGGTACAGCCCGACAATGAGCAGTTCTTC. This gives the protein CASSLLSLGVQPDNEQFF.

The chain carries TRBV5-1 and TRBJ2-3, with 8 bases identical to TRBD1. Looked up from germline, CDR1 is SGHRS and CDR2 is YFSETQ. J lost 1 base, V lost 5 bases, and 9 bases had no gene match. This CDR3 is built from 16 residues. The CDR3 region is CASRQGVIWGTDTQYF. The CDR3, as DNA: TGCGCCAGCAGACAGGGGGTAATTTGGGGCACAGATACGCAGTATTTT.

The rearrangement links TRBV27 to TRBJ2-3; D is possibly TRBD2 (6 bases). This CDR3 has 15 residues. Germline loops: CDR1 MNHEY, CDR2 SMNVEV (reference sequence). V dropped 6 bases and J dropped 2 bases, with 15 bases sitting between them. The DNA for the CDR3 is TGTGCCAGCAGAGTCGGGACTGTTTTCACAGATACGCAGTATTTT. Its protein is CASRVGTVFTDTQYF.

The sample holds one count of this clonotype. The chain has TRBV5-1 and TRBJ2-5; 7 bases line up with TRBD1. The junction had 5 bases not matched to a gene; V was cut back by 6 bases and J by 0 bases. Germline V CDR1 and CDR2: SGHRS, YFSETQ. The CDR3 contains 14 residues. The CDR3 region is CASKSGQHQETQYF. The CDR3 DNA sequence: TGCGCCAGCAAGTCGGGACAGCACCAAGAGACCCAGTACTTC.

The chain couples TRBV5-1 to TRBJ1-1; maybe TRBD1 (5 bases). Trimming pared 4 bases from V and 1 base from J, leaving 11 bases between. Germline CDR1 and CDR2: SGHRS and YFSETQ. The CDR3 sequence is 14 residues long. CDR3 residues: CASSPLQANTEAFF. The CDR3 DNA reads as TGCGCCAGCAGCCCTCTACAGGCGAACACTGAAGCTTTCTTT.

The chain is built from TRBV7-2 and TRBJ2-7; 7 nucleotides line up with TRBD1. V lost 5 bases to trimming and J lost 3 bases; unmatched junction nucleotides: 7. Germline V gene data show CDR1 as SGHTA and CDR2 as FQGNSA. The CDR3 has 14 amino acids. The CDR3 loop reads CASSPLNRGYEQYF. Here the CDR3 DNA reads TGTGCCAGCAGCCCCTTAAACAGGGGCTACGAGCAGTACTTC.

The CDR3 DNA sequence: TGTGCCAGCAGTGACTCGAGGCAGGAGGCCTACGAGCAGTACTTC. It encodes CASSDSRQEAYEQYF. V and J are TRBV6-4 and TRBJ2-7; TRBD2 is a possible D gene (5 bases). This CDR3 comprises 15 residues. V was trimmed by 0 bases and J by 2 bases, leaving 11 bases between them. Germline lookup yields CDR1 MRHNA and CDR2 SNTAGT.

A few counts support this clonotype. The rearrangement joins TRBV29-1 to TRBJ1-4; D is unresolved. The germline V and J ends were trimmed by 6 bases and 6 bases, with 17 bases remaining between them. In germline, CDR1 is SQVTM, CDR2 ANQGSEA. The CDR3 has 14 amino acids. Written as DNA, the CDR3 is TGCAGCGTCCTGGGCTCCCCTGAGGATGAAAAACTGTTTTTT. Residues: CSVLGSPEDEKLFF.

The J gene is TRBJ2-7, the V gene TRBV10-3; possibly TRBD2 for D (7 bases). The CDR3 has 15 residues. The V end lost 6 bases, the J end lost 5 bases, and 20 bases lay between the germline ends. Germline V gene lookup returns CDR1 ENHRY and CDR2 SYGVKD. CDR3 sequence (DNA): TGTGCCATCAGGAGCCCACGCGGGGGCGGGAACGAGCAGTACTTC. Translating gives CAIRSPRGGGNEQYF.

A few counts support this clonotype. The V gene is TRBV12-3 or TRBV12-4, the J gene TRBJ1-6; D is unclear. V was clipped by 0 bases and J by 11 bases, with 11 bases between them. The CDR3 is made up of 14 amino acids. The CDR3 sequence is CASSLAELGAPLHF. The CDR3, as DNA: TGTGCCAGCAGTTTAGCGGAGTTAGGTGCACCCCTCCACTTT.

The rearrangement joins TRBV5-1 to TRBJ2-5; D gene ambiguous. The CDR3 totals 14 residues. V lost 5 bases and J 5 bases, leaving 16 bases between the germline ends. Germline V gene lookup returns CDR1 SGHRS and CDR2 YFSETQ. Here the CDR3 DNA reads TGCGCCAGCAGAGCGAGGCCGGTTGCGGAGACCCAGTACTTC. Its protein product is CASRARPVAETQYF.

V is TRBV25-1 and J is TRBJ1-2; D may be TRBD1 (5 bases). The germline V and J ends were trimmed by 1 base and 5 bases, with 14 bases remaining between them. CDR1 is MGHDK and CDR2 is SYGVNS in the germline V gene. This CDR3 is 15 amino acids long. CDR3 in DNA: TGTGCCAGCAGTGAATTTAAGGTTGGGGGTTATGGCTACACCTTC. Translating it yields CASSEFKVGGYGYTF.

This sequence joins TRBV20-1 and TRBJ2-1; either TRBD1 or TRBD2 may fit D (5 bases each). Germline V gives CDR1 DFQATT, CDR2 SNEGSKA (reference sequence). The V end lost 5 bases, the J end lost 2 bases, and 16 bases lay between the germline ends. CDR3 length: 15 residues. As DNA, the CDR3 is TGCAGTGCTGCAACCGGGACCACCCCCTACAATGAGCAGTTCTTC. Translation: CSAATGTTPYNEQFF.

The chain joins TRBV6-2 or TRBV6-3 to TRBJ2-5; the match to TRBD1 covers 10 bases. This CDR3 is 14 amino acids long. The germline V gene has CDR1 MNHEY and CDR2 SVGEGT. V shed 6 bases, J shed 1 base, and the junction held 2 bases outside the gene matches. The CDR3 loop is CASRGTGAQETQYF. The CDR3 bases are TGTGCCAGCAGAGGGACAGGGGCCCAAGAGACCCAGTACTTC.

This chain links TRBV20-1 with TRBJ2-7; 13 positions match TRBD2. This CDR3 has 14 residues. V lost 7 bases, J lost 5 bases, and 8 bases stayed unmatched. Germline V CDR1 and CDR2: DFQATT, SNEGSKA (reference sequence). This CDR3 reads CSVGTSGVPHEQYF. The CDR3 region has the DNA TGCAGTGTCGGGACTAGCGGGGTTCCCCACGAGCAGTACTTC.